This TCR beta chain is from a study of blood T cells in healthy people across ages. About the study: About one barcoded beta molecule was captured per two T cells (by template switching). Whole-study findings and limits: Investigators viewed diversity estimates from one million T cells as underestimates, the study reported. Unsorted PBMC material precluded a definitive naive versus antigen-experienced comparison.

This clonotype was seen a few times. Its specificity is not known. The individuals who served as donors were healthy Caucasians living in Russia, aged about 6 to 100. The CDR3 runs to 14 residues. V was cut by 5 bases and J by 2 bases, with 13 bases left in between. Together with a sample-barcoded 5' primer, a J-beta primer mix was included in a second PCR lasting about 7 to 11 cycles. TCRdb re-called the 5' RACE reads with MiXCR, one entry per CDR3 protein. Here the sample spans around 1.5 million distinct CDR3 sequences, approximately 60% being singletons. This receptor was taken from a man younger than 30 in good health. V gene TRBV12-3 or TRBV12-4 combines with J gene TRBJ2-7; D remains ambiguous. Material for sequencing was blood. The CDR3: CASSPVLGAYEQYF. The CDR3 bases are TGTGCCAGCAGTCCGGTACTTGGAGCCTACGAGCAGTACTTC.